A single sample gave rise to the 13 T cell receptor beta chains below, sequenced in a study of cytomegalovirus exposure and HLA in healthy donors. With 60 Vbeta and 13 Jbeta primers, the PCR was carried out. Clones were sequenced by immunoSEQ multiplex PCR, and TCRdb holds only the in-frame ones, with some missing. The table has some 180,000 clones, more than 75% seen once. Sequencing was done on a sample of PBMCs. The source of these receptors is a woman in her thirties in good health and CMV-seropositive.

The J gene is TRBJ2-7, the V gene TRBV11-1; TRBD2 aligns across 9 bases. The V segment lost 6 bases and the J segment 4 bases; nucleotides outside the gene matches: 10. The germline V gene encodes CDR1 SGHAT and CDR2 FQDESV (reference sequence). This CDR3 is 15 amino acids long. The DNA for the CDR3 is TGTGCCAGCAGGGACTTGGAGCGGGGGGATTACGAGCAGTACTTC. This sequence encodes CASRDLERGDYEQYF.

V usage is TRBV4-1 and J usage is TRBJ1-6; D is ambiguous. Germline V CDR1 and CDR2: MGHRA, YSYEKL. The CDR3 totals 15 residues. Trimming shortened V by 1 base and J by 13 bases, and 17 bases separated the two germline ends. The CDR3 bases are TGCGCCAGCAGCCAAGGATGGGCAGTGGGTGAGCCCCTCCACTTT. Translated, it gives CASSQGWAVGEPLHF.

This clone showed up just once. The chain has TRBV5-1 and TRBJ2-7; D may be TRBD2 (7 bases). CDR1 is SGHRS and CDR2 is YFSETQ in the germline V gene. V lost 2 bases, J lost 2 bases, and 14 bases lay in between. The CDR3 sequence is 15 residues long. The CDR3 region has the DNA TGCGCCAGCAGCTTAGGGGGGGACCTAGCCTACGAGCAGTACTTC. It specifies CASSLGGDLAYEQYF.

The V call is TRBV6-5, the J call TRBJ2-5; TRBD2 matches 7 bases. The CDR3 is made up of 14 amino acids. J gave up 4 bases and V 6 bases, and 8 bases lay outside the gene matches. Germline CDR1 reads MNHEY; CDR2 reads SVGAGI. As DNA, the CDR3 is TGTGCCAGCAGCTCCGGACTAGGGGCAGAGACCCAGTACTTC. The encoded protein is CASSSGLGAETQYF.

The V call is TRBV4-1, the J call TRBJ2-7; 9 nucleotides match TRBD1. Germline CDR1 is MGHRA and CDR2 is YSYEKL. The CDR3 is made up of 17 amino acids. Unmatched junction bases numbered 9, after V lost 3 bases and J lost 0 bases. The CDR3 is CASSHAGQGPISYEQYF. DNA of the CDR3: TGCGCCAGCAGCCATGCTGGACAGGGGCCCATCTCCTACGAGCAGTACTTC.

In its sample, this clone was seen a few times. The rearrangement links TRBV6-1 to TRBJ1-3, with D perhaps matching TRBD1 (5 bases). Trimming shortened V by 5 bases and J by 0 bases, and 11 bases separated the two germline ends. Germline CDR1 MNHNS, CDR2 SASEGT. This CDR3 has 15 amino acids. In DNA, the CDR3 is TGTGCCAGCAGTACCGGGACTCACTCTGGAAACACCATATATTTT. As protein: CASSTGTHSGNTIYF.

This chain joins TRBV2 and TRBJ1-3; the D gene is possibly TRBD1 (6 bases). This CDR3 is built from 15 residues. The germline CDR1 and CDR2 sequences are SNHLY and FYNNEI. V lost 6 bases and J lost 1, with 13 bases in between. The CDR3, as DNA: TGTGCCAGCAGCCCGGCAGGGGATTCTGGAAACACCATATATTTT. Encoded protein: CASSPAGDSGNTIYF.

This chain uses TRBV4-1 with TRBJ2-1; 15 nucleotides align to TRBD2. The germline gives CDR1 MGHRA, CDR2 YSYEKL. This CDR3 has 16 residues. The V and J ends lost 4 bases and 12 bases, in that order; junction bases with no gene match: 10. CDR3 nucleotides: TGCGCCAGCAGCCTTGCCGGACTAGCGGGGGGGGTCGGGCAGTTCTTC. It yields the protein CASSLAGLAGGVGQFF.

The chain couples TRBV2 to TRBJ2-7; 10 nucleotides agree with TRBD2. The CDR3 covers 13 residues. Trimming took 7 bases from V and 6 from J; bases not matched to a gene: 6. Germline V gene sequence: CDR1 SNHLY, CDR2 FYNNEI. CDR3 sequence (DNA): TGTGCCAGCATCGGGACTAGCGCTCTCGAGCAGTACTTC. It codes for CASIGTSALEQYF.

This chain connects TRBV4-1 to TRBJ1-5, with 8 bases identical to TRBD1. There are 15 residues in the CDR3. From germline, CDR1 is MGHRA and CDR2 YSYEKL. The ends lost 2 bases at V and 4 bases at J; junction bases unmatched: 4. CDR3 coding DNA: TGCGCCAGCAGCCAACCAAGGACAGGGAATCAGCCCCAGCATTTT. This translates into CASSQPRTGNQPQHF.

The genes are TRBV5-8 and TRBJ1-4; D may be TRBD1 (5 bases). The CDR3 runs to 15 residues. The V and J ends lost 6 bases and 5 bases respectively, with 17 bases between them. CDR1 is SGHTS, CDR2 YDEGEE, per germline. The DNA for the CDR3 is TGTGCCAGCACCTCGATCGGGTGGACAAATGAAAAACTGTTTTTT. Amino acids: CASTSIGWTNEKLFF.

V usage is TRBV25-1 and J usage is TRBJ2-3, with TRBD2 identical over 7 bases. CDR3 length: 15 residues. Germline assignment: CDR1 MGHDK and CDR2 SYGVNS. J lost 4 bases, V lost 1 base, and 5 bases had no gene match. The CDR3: CASSEFGGGPDTQYF. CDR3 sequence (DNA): TGTGCCAGCAGTGAATTCGGGGGAGGGCCAGATACGCAGTATTTT.

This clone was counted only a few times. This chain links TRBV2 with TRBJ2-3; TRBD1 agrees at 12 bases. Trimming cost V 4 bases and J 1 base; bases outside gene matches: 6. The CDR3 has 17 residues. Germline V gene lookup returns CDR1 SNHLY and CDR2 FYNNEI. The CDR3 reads CASSAVGTGGRTDTQYF. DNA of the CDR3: TGTGCCAGCAGTGCCGTCGGGACAGGGGGCCGCACAGATACGCAGTATTTT.